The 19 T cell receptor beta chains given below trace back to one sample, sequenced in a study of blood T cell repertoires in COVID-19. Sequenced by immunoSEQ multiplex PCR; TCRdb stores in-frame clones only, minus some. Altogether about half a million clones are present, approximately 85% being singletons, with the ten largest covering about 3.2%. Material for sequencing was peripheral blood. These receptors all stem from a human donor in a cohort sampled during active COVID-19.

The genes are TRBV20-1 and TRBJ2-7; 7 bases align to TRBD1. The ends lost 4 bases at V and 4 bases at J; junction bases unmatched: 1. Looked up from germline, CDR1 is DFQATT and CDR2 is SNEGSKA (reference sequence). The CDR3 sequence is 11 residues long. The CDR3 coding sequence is TGCAGTGCTACGGACAGGTACGAGCAGTACTTC. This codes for CSATDRYEQYF.

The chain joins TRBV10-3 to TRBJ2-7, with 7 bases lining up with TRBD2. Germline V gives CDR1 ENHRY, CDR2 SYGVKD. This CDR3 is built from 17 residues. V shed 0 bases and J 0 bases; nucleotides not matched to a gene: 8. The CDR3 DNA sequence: TGTGCCATCAGTGAGTCAGCGGGGTTGGGGAGCTCCTACGAGCAGTACTTC. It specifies CAISESAGLGSSYEQYF.

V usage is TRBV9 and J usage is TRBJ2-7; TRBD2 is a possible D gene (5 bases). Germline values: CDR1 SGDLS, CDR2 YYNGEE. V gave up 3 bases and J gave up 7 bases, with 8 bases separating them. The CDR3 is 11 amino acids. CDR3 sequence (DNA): TGTGCCAGCAGCGCCCCGGGGGAGCAGTACTTC. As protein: CASSAPGEQYF.

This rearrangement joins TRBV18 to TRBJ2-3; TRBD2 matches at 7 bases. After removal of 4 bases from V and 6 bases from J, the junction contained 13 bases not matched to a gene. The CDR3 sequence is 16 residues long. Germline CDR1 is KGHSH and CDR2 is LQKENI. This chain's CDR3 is CASSLFSREVRDTQYF. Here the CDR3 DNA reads TGTGCCAGCTCACTCTTCAGCCGGGAGGTTAGGGATACGCAGTATTTT.

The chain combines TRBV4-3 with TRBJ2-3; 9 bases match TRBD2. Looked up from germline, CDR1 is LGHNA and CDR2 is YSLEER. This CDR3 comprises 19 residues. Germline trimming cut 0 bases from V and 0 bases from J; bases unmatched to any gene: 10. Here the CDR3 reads CASSQDYGGLASSTDTQYF. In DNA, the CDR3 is TGCGCCAGCAGCCAAGATTACGGGGGACTAGCCTCTAGCACAGATACGCAGTATTTT.

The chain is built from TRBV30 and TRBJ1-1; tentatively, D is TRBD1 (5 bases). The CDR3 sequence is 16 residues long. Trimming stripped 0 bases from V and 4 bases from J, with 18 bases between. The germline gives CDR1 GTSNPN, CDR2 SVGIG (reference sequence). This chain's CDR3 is CAWSVRWGDGGTEAFF. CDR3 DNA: TGTGCCTGGAGTGTACGATGGGGGGACGGGGGCACTGAAGCTTTCTTT.

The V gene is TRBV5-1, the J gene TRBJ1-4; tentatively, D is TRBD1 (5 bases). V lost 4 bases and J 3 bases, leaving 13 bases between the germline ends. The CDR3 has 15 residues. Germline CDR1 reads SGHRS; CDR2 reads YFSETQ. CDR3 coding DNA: TGCGCCAGCAGCCCGATTGCGGGGGCTAATGAAAAACTGTTTTTT. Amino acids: CASSPIAGANEKLFF.

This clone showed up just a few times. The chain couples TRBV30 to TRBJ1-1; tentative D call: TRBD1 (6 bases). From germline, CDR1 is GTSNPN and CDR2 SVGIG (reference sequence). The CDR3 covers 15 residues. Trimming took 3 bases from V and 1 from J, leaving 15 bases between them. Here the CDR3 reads CAWSRGQLGNTEAFF. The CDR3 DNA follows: TGTGCCTGGAGCCGAGGACAGCTTGGGAACACTGAAGCTTTCTTT.

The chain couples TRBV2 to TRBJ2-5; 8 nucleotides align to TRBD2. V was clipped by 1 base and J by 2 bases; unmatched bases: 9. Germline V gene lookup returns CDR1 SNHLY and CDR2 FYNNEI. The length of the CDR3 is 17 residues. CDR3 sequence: CASSEGLSGRGQETQYF. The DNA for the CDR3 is TGTGCCAGCAGTGAAGGGTTAAGCGGGAGAGGACAAGAGACCCAGTACTTC.

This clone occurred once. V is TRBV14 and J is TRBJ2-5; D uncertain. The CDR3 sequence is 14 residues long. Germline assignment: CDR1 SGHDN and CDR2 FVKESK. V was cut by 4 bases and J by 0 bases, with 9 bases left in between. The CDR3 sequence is CASSPLEYQETQYF. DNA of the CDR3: TGTGCCAGCAGCCCCCTCGAGTACCAAGAGACCCAGTACTTC.

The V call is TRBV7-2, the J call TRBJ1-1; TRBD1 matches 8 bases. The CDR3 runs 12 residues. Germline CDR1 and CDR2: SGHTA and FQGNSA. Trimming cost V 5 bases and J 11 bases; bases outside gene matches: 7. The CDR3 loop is CASSTGGTLAFF. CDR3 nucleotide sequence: TGTGCCAGCAGCACAGGGGGTACGTTGGCTTTCTTT.

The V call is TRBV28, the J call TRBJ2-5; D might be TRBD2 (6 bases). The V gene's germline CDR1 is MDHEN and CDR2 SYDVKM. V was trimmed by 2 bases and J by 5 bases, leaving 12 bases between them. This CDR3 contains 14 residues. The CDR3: CASSLVTRGETQYF. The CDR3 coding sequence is TGTGCCAGCAGTTTAGTGACTAGAGGGGAGACCCAGTACTTC.

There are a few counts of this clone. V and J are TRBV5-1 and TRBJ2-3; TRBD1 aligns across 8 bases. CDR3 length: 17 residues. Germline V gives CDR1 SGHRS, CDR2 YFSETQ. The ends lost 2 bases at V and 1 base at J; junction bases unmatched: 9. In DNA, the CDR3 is TGCGCCAGCAGCTTTACCTCTACAGGGGGTGGCACAGATACGCAGTATTTT. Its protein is CASSFTSTGGGTDTQYF.

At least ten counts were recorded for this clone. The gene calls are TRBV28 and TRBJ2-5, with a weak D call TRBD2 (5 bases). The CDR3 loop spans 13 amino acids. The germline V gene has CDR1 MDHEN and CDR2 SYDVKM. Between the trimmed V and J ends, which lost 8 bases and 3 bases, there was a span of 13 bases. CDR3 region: CASCGRGEETQYF. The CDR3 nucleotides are TGTGCCAGCTGTGGGAGAGGCGAAGAGACCCAGTACTTC.

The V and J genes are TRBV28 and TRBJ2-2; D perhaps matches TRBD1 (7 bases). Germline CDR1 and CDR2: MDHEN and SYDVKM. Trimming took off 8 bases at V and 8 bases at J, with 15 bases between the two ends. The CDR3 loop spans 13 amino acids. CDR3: CASAGQILGELFF. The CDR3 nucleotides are TGTGCCAGCGCGGGACAGATCTTGGGGGAGCTGTTTTTT. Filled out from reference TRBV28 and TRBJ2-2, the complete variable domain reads DVKVTQSSRYLVKRTGEKVFLECVQDMDHENMFWYRQDPGLGLRLIYFSYDVKMKEKGDIPEGYSVSREKKERFSLILESASTNQTSMYLCASAGQILGELFFGEGSRLTVL.

The CDR3 loop is CASRPQGWVNEQYF. CDR3 sequence (DNA): TGTGCCAGCAGGCCGCAGGGATGGGTCAACGAGCAGTACTTC. This chain links TRBV6-6 with TRBJ2-7, with D possibly TRBD1 on 5 matching bases. The CDR3 has 14 amino acids. The germline V gene encodes CDR1 MNHNY and CDR2 SVGAGI (reference sequence). V was pared by 6 bases and J by 5 bases, with 17 bases between.

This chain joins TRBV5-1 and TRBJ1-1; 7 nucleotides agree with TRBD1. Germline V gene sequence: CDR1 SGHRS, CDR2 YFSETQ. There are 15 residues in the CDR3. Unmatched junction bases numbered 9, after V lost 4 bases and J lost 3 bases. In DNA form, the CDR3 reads TGCGCCAGCAGCGCGACAGGGATGGGGGACACTGAAGCTTTCTTT. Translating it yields CASSATGMGDTEAFF.

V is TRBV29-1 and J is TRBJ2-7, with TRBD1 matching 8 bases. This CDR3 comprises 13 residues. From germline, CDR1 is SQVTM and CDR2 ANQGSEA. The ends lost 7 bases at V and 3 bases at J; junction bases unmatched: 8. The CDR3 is CSAGQGIGYEQYF. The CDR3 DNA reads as TGCAGCGCAGGACAGGGTATCGGCTACGAGCAGTACTTC.

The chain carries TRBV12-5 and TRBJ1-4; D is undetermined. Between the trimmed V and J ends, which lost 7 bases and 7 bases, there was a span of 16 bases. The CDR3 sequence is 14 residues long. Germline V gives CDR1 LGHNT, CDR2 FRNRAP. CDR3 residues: CASALFWPSEKLFF. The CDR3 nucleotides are TGTGCTAGTGCCCTCTTTTGGCCGTCTGAAAAACTGTTTTTT.